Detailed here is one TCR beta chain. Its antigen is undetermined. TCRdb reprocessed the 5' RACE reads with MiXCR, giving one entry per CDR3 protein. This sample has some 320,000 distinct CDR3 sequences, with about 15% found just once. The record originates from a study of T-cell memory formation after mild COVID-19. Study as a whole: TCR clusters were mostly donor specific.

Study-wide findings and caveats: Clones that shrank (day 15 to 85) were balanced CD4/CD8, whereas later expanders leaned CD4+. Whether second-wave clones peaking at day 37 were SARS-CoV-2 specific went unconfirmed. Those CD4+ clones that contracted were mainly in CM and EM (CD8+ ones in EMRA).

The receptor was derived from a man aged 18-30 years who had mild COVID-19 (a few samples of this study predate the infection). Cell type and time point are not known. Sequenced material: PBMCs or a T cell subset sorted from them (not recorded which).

CDR3 residues: CASSRYLGTVDYGANVLTF. CDR3 bases: TGCGCCAGCAGCCGCTACCTCGGGACAGTTGATTATGGGGCCAACGTCCTGACTTTC. The rearrangement uses TRBV4-1 and TRBJ2-6, with TRBD1 matching 7 bases. From germline, CDR1 is MGHRA and CDR2 YSYEKL. The V and J ends lost 4 bases and 3 bases, in that order; junction bases with no gene match: 15. This CDR3 contains 19 residues.